Below, 22 T cell receptor beta chains from the same sample are listed, as sequenced in a study of blood T cell repertoires in COVID-19. Repertoires were generated with immunoSEQ multiplex PCR, while TCRdb's copy carries only in-frame clones and drops some. Of fewer than 450,000 clones listed, about 90% are singletons. The material sequenced was PBMCs or T cells enriched from blood (not recorded which). The receptors were gathered from a man younger than 35 who had recovered from COVID-19.

This chain connects TRBV2 to TRBJ2-1; no definite D call. Deletions cut 3 bases from V and 0 bases from J, with 3 bases between. The CDR3 totals 13 residues. The germline CDR1 and CDR2 sequences are SNHLY and FYNNEI. CDR3 in amino acids: CASSDSSYNEQFF. The CDR3 nucleotides are TGTGCCAGCAGTGACAGCTCCTACAATGAGCAGTTCTTC.

The V and J genes are TRBV12-3 or TRBV12-4 and TRBJ1-1; D is undetermined. V was cut by 6 bases and J by 9 bases, with 11 bases left in between. The CDR3 length is 11 residues. DNA of the CDR3: TGTGCCAGCAGCCCAGATTACCAAGCTTTCTTT. It encodes CASSPDYQAFF.

The chain links TRBV14 to TRBJ2-5, with D possibly matching TRBD2 (5 bases). Germline lookup yields CDR1 SGHDN and CDR2 FVKESK. The V and J ends lost 4 bases and 5 bases respectively, with 11 bases between them. This CDR3 region has 13 residues. The CDR3 here is CASSRGGGETQYF. Here the CDR3 DNA reads TGTGCCAGCAGCCGCGGAGGTGGGGAGACCCAGTACTTC.

J is TRBJ1-3 and V is TRBV19; no definite D call. The ends were cut back, 3 bases at V and 2 bases at J, with 8 bases in the middle. Per the germline V gene, CDR1 is LNHDA and CDR2 is SQIVND (reference sequence). This CDR3 has 14 residues. The CDR3 nucleotides read TGTGCCAGTAGTATGGGCAGTCCTGGAAACACCATATATTTT. Its translation: CASSMGSPGNTIYF.

On this clone: This sample also contains other DNA sequences that code for the same CDR3. This chain joins TRBV18 and TRBJ2-2; TRBD1 matches at 8 bases. CDR1 and CDR2 from the germline V gene are KGHSH and LQKENI. V shed 3 bases and J 4 bases; nucleotides not matched to a gene: 4. CDR3 length: 15 amino acids. CDR3 amino acids: CASSPVRGPTGELFF. The CDR3 bases are TGTGCCAGCTCACCGGTCAGGGGGCCCACCGGGGAGCTGTTTTTT. Supplemented by reference TRBV18 and TRBJ2-2, the full variable domain reads NAGVMQNPRHLVRRRGQEARLRCSPMKGHSHVYWYRQLPEEGLKFMVYLQKENIIDESGMPKERFSAEFPKEGPSILRIQQVVRGDSAAYFCASSPVRGPTGELFFGEGSRLTVL.

This chain connects TRBV2 to TRBJ1-6, with a weak D call TRBD1 (6 bases). V gave up 1 base and J gave up 10 bases, with 14 bases separating them. The CDR3 totals 15 residues. Germline V gene sequence: CDR1 SNHLY, CDR2 FYNNEI. CDR3 sequence: CASSEGGTTESPLHF. The CDR3 region has the DNA TGTGCCAGCAGTGAAGGAGGGACAACAGAATCACCCCTCCACTTT.

The J gene is TRBJ2-5, the V gene TRBV6-5; maybe TRBD1 (6 bases). Trimming cost V 7 bases and J 2 bases, with 14 bases left between them. CDR3 length: 14 amino acids. In germline, CDR1 is MNHEY, CDR2 SVGAGI. CDR3 nucleotide sequence: TGTGCCAGCAAAACCAGGACAGCTCAAGAGACCCAGTACTTC. Protein sequence: CASKTRTAQETQYF.

The V call is TRBV10-3, the J call TRBJ2-3; TRBD2 matches at 15 bases. The length of the CDR3 is 17 residues. Germline lookup yields CDR1 ENHRY and CDR2 SYGVKD. V shed 7 bases, J shed 2 bases, and the junction held 7 bases outside the gene matches. The CDR3 loop is CAITPGLAGGPTDTQYF. DNA for the CDR3: TGTGCCATCACCCCTGGACTAGCGGGAGGGCCCACAGATACGCAGTATTTT.

This chain links TRBV27 with TRBJ1-2, with TRBD1 matching 9 bases. CDR1 MNHEY and CDR2 SMNVEV come from the germline V gene (reference sequence). With 5 bases clipped from V and 5 bases from J, the junction kept 3 bases outside the gene matches. The CDR3 has 13 amino acids. The CDR3 bases are TGTGCCAGCAGTCGGACAGGGGTTTATGGCTACACCTTC. Protein: CASSRTGVYGYTF.

The chain recombines TRBV3-1 (or the pseudogene TRBV3-2) with TRBJ2-7; 7 positions match TRBD1. Trimming at V came to 3 bases and at J to 2 bases, leaving 1 base not matched to a gene. The CDR3 loop spans 13 amino acids. Germline V lookup: CDR1 LGHDT, CDR2 YNNKEL (reference sequence). The CDR3 region is CASSQQGAYEQYF. The CDR3 nucleotides read TGTGCCAGCAGCCAGCAGGGGGCCTACGAGCAGTACTTC.

CDR3 region: CASSLSWGEAEPQHF. The CDR3 DNA follows: TGTGCCAGCAGTTTAAGTTGGGGCGAGGCGGAGCCCCAGCATTTT. This sequence joins TRBV28 and TRBJ1-5, with D possibly matching TRBD1 (5 bases). Trimming shortened V by 2 bases and J by 8 bases, and 16 bases separated the two germline ends. This CDR3 has 15 residues. The germline gives CDR1 MDHEN, CDR2 SYDVKM.

This chain joins TRBV10-2 and TRBJ1-1, with 8 bases matching TRBD1. The V gene end was trimmed by 5 bases and the J gene end by 1 base; junction bases not matched to a gene: 12. This CDR3 is 17 amino acids long. Germline V CDR1 and CDR2: WSHSY, SAAADI. In nucleotides, the CDR3 is TGCGCCAGCAGTAGACCCTCGACAGGGGTGGGGAACACTGAAGCTTTCTTT. Translation gives CASSRPSTGVGNTEAFF.

The V call is TRBV18, the J call TRBJ2-1, with 8 bases lining up with TRBD2. The CDR3 runs to 15 residues. Trimming at V came to 2 bases and at J to 5 bases, leaving 5 bases not matched to a gene. Germline V gene data show CDR1 as KGHSH and CDR2 as LQKENI. The CDR3 region has the DNA TGTGCCAGCTCACCATCAGGACTAGCTAACAATGAGCAGTTCTTC. Amino acids: CASSPSGLANNEQFF.

The chain links TRBV2 to TRBJ1-5; the match to TRBD1 covers 7 bases. CDR1 and CDR2 (germline): SNHLY, FYNNEI. CDR3 length: 14 amino acids. V was clipped by 5 bases and J by 6 bases; unmatched bases: 7. The CDR3 DNA follows: TGTGCCAGCAGTTCAGGGGGTCCGGGTCAGCCCCAGCATTTT. It is translated as CASSSGGPGQPQHF.

The chain is built from TRBV5-4 and TRBJ2-2; 11 positions match TRBD2. Germline V gives CDR1 SGHNT, CDR2 YYREEE (reference sequence). The junction had 8 bases not matched to a gene; V was cut back by 0 bases and J by 7 bases. The CDR3 has 17 amino acids. CDR3 nucleotides: TGTGCCAGCAGCTTGGCTCCTAGCGGGAGGTTGAGCGGGGAGCTGTTTTTT. Translated: CASSLAPSGRLSGELFF.

The V and J genes are TRBV10-2 and TRBJ1-5; weak D call: TRBD1 (5 bases). CDR3 length: 13 residues. V lost 4 bases and J 5 bases, leaving 9 bases between the germline ends. Germline lookup yields CDR1 WSHSY and CDR2 SAAADI. The CDR3 sequence: CASSADRDQPQHF. Written as DNA, the CDR3 is TGCGCCAGCAGTGCAGACAGAGATCAGCCCCAGCATTTT.

J is TRBJ1-4 and V is TRBV10-3; D not certain. Germline loops: CDR1 ENHRY, CDR2 SYGVKD. The length of the CDR3 is 12 residues. Trimming shortened V by 8 bases and J by 4 bases, and 8 bases separated the two germline ends. CDR3 coding DNA: TGTGCCATCGGATACAGTAATGAAAAACTGTTTTTT. Translated, it gives CAIGYSNEKLFF.

This clone was seen a single time. The V gene is TRBV2, the J gene TRBJ2-3; TRBD2 is a possible D gene (6 bases). The CDR3 runs 16 residues. Trimming left V 4 bases short and J 4 bases short, with 18 bases between. CDR1 SNHLY and CDR2 FYNNEI come from the germline V gene. The CDR3 DNA reads as TGTGCCAGCAGTGTTAGGTCGGGAGTAATCCCAGATACGCAGTATTTT. Its translation: CASSVRSGVIPDTQYF.

This chain links TRBV5-6 with TRBJ1-1; TRBD1 might be the D (5 bases). Germline assignment: CDR1 SGHDT and CDR2 YYEEEE. The CDR3 extends over 12 amino acids. V dropped 1 base and J dropped 8 bases, with 9 bases sitting between them. The CDR3: CASSLIPGEAFF. CDR3 DNA sequence: TGTGCCAGCAGCTTGATCCCAGGGGAAGCTTTCTTT.

This chain links TRBV10-3 with TRBJ1-5; 8 bases line up with TRBD1. V was clipped by 5 bases and J by 4 bases; unmatched bases: 7. The CDR3 totals 15 residues. Germline values: CDR1 ENHRY, CDR2 SYGVKD. CDR3 loop: CAISRDYRGNQPQHF. The CDR3 nucleotides are TGTGCCATCAGTCGTGACTACAGGGGGAATCAGCCCCAGCATTTT.

The J gene is TRBJ2-7, the V gene TRBV10-3; D is unresolved. CDR3 size: 12 residues. The ends were cut back, 7 bases at V and 0 bases at J, with 7 bases in the middle. Germline-derived CDR1 and CDR2 are ENHRY and SYGVKD. CDR3 region: CAITPNSYEQYF. CDR3 bases: TGTGCCATCACCCCCAACTCCTACGAGCAGTACTTC.

This clone was observed a single time. J is TRBJ1-2 and V is TRBV20-1; 7 positions match TRBD1. The germline V gene has CDR1 DFQATT and CDR2 SNEGSKA (reference sequence). The CDR3 spans 13 residues. V was pared by 3 bases and J by 8 bases, with 9 bases of the junction left unmatched. The CDR3 bases are TGCAGTGCTAGTGTAACAGGGGATAGGGGCTACACCTTC. It is translated as CSASVTGDRGYTF.